What follows describes a single T cell receptor (beta chain). As yet, its antigen is unknown. The CDR3 covers 15 residues. Germline V gene data show CDR1 as MGHRA and CDR2 as YSYEKL. J gave up 3 bases and V 1 base, and 6 bases lay outside the gene matches. This entry comes from a study of CD8+ T cells in alopecia areata. The study's findings and limits: Affected lesional scalp, above all in alopecia totalis/universalis, was more clonal than normal scalp. It was less clear whether patients shared TCRs than it was in mice, possibly because of HLA. When scalp samples are sequenced, resident alphabeta T cells of normal skin are also captured.

It was from PBMCs that CD4+ and CD8+ T cells were sorted. Extracted RNA was reverse transcribed, and the resulting cDNA served as sequencing template. Using immunoSEQ multiplex PCR, the repertoire was profiled, and TCRdb retains in-frame clones only, with some absent. The profile covers some 200,000 clones, with approximately 53% appearing a single time and around 5.1% taken by the ten largest. Sequencing was done on a sample of CD8+ T cells sorted from blood. This receptor was taken from a human donor in good health. V is TRBV4-1 and J is TRBJ2-7; 7 nucleotides agree with TRBD1. The CDR3: CASSQVGDSRYEQYF. For the CDR3, the DNA is TGCGCCAGCAGCCAAGTCGGGGACAGTCGCTACGAGCAGTACTTC.